This T cell receptor (beta chain) was identified in a study of OX40 agonist ivuxolimab in advanced cancers. Whole-study findings and limits: CD4+ T cells averaged fewer expanded clones than CD8+ T cells. Doses of 0.1 to 3.0 mg/kg were accompanied by clonal expansion of CD4+ and CD8+ blood T cells by week 6.

The CDR3 has 17 residues. The V segment lost 5 bases and the J segment 4 bases; nucleotides outside the gene matches: 17. Germline loops: CDR1 SQVTM, CDR2 ANQGSEA. In regard to this clone: The antigen is undetermined.

Sequencing was performed with immunoSEQ multiplex PCR; in TCRdb, only in-frame clones are kept and a portion is missing. The sample lists about 77,000 clones; over 75% were seen once. This chain joins TRBV29-1 and TRBJ1-5; 7 bases agree with TRBD1. This clonotype originated in an adult with an advanced solid tumor such as melanoma, head and neck, liver or kidney cancer. Sample: CD4+ or CD8+ T cells sorted from blood, taken in a trial of the OX40 agonist ivuxolimab. The CDR3 loop reads CSVCITGVVRSNQPQHF. In nucleotides, the CDR3 is TGCAGCGTTTGCATCACAGGGGTTGTCCGCTCGAATCAGCCCCAGCATTTT.